A single sample is the source of the 14 T cell receptor beta chains below, sequenced in a study of blood T cells in healthy people across ages. Alongside a J-beta primer mix, a sample-barcoded 5' primer served in a second PCR lasting roughly 7 to 12 cycles. TCRdb re-called the 5' RACE reads with MiXCR, one entry per CDR3 protein. This sample yields 800,000 to 1,300,000 distinct CDR3 sequences, of which 25% are seen a single time; approximately 0.71% belongs to the top ten. The same sample was also used in a study of T cells of mothers and their children.

Material: blood. All receptors derive from a girl aged 2 to 9 in good health.

A note on this clonotype: A read error may produce the germline difference seen at one junction end. The chain uses TRBV6-2 or TRBV6-3 and TRBJ2-7; 7 bases match TRBD1. The CDR3 runs 15 residues. Germline V gives CDR1 MNHEY, CDR2 SVGEGT. In nucleotides, the CDR3 is TGTACCAGCAGTACCAGACAGGGTGGAACCTACGAGCAGTACTTC. This encodes CTSSTRQGGTYEQYF.

This clonotype came up a few times. CDR3 coding DNA: TGTGCCGACCGGGACAGAAACTATGGCTACACCTTC. It translates to CADRDRNYGYTF. J is TRBJ1-2 and V is TRBV11-2, with TRBD1 matching 7 bases. This CDR3 has 12 amino acids. Germline-derived CDR1 and CDR2 are SGHAT and FQNNGV. V gave up 11 bases and J gave up 2 bases; unmatched junction bases: 5.

This chain uses TRBV20-1 with TRBJ2-5; weak D call: TRBD2 (5 bases). Trimming stripped 0 bases from V and 7 bases from J, with 15 bases between. The CDR3 has 14 amino acids. Germline V gene lookup returns CDR1 DFQATT and CDR2 SNEGSKA (reference sequence). The CDR3 sequence is CSARDWRNLGTQYF. In DNA form, the CDR3 reads TGCAGTGCTAGAGATTGGAGGAACCTAGGGACCCAGTACTTC.

This clonotype occurred a few times. V gene TRBV20-1 combines with J gene TRBJ1-5; 7 bases are a match to TRBD1. Germline trimming cut 5 bases from V and 2 bases from J; bases unmatched to any gene: 9. Germline V lookup: CDR1 DFQATT, CDR2 SNEGSKA (reference sequence). The CDR3 is 15 residues long. The CDR3 region is CSASLRGVGNQPQHF. DNA for the CDR3: TGCAGTGCTTCTCTCAGGGGGGTTGGCAATCAGCCCCAGCATTTT.

The chain is built from TRBV10-3 and TRBJ1-4; D may be TRBD1 (5 bases). Trimming took 2 bases from V and 8 from J, leaving 21 bases between them. Per germline, CDR1 ENHRY and CDR2 SYGVKD. CDR3 length equals 17 residues. In nucleotides, the CDR3 is TGTGCCATCAGTGAGACCCGAGGGACGCAAGGGGAAGAAAAACTGTTTTTT. Translated, it gives CAISETRGTQGEEKLFF.

This clonotype was counted between two and nine times. The chain joins TRBV28 to TRBJ2-1; TRBD2 aligns across 12 bases. V lost 7 bases and J lost 6; bases outside the gene matches: 4. The length of the CDR3 is 14 residues. CDR1 MDHEN and CDR2 SYDVKM come from the germline V gene. The CDR3 bases are TGTGCCAGCACTCGGACTAGCGGGATCAATGAGCAGTTCTTC. Its protein is CASTRTSGINEQFF.

The V and J genes are TRBV6-1 and TRBJ1-1, with D possibly being TRBD1 (5 bases). This CDR3 has 17 residues. V was trimmed by 6 bases and J by 0 bases, leaving 20 bases between them. The germline V gene has CDR1 MNHNS and CDR2 SASEGT. CDR3 DNA sequence: TGTGCCAGCAGACACATATTCCAGGGTATGTTGAACACTGAAGCTTTCTTT. Its translation is CASRHIFQGMLNTEAFF.

The V and J genes are TRBV5-5 and TRBJ2-5; 9 nucleotides match TRBD1. Germline assignment: CDR1 SGHKS and CDR2 YYEKEE (reference sequence). The V gene end was trimmed by 1 base and the J gene end by 5 bases; junction bases not matched to a gene: 9. The CDR3 has 16 residues. CDR3 amino acids: CASSLTGQGFRETQYF. CDR3 coding DNA: TGTGCCAGCAGCTTGACTGGACAGGGGTTTCGGGAGACCCAGTACTTC.

V usage is TRBV6-1 and J usage is TRBJ2-4; D is unclear. The CDR3 spans 15 residues. From germline, CDR1 is MNHNS and CDR2 SASEGT. V was trimmed by 8 bases and J by 1 base, leaving 15 bases between them. The chain's CDR3 is CASRQTATAKNIQYF. The CDR3 nucleotides read TGTGCCAGCCGTCAGACCGCTACGGCCAAAAACATTCAGTACTTC.

The chain employs TRBV18 and TRBJ2-7; possibly TRBD1 for D (6 bases). Deletions cut 3 bases from V and 7 bases from J, with 16 bases between. The CDR3 is made up of 14 amino acids. Per germline, CDR1 KGHSH and CDR2 LQKENI. The CDR3 loop reads CASSPPSTGREQYF. The CDR3 nucleotides read TGTGCCAGCTCACCGCCCTCCACAGGGAGAGAGCAGTACTTC.

This clonotype was observed a few times. The V and J genes are TRBV6-6 and TRBJ2-7; 9 bases agree with TRBD1. The V segment lost 5 bases and the J segment 7 bases; nucleotides outside the gene matches: 6. CDR3 length: 13 amino acids. Looked up from germline, CDR1 is MNHNY and CDR2 is SVGAGI (reference sequence). The CDR3 DNA sequence: TGTGCCAGCAGTCTCGGACAGGGGAGGGAGCAGTACTTC. As protein: CASSLGQGREQYF.

This clonotype was detected only a few times. The rearrangement links TRBV28 to TRBJ2-4; D gene unclear. The CDR3 is 15 residues long. CDR1 is MDHEN, CDR2 SYDVKM, per germline. Trimming removed 3 bases at V and 1 base at J, with 10 bases between. CDR3 bases: TGTGCCAGCAGTTTCGGCGCCCCTGCCAAAAACATTCAGTACTTC. As protein: CASSFGAPAKNIQYF.

Note on this clonotype: The junction does not match germline at one end; this may be a read error. V usage is TRBV7-6 and J usage is TRBJ2-3; D unclear. There are 16 residues in the CDR3. Germline CDR1 and CDR2: SGHVS and FNYEAQ. CDR3 sequence: CANSQTDLSGSDTQYF. The CDR3 DNA sequence: TGTGCCAACAGCCAAACGGACCTATCTGGCTCAGATACGCAGTATTTT.

This clonotype was observed a few times. The V gene is TRBV11-2, the J gene TRBJ2-5, with 8 bases matching TRBD1. This CDR3 is built from 14 residues. Germline V gene sequence: CDR1 SGHAT, CDR2 FQNNGV. After removal of 5 bases from V and 14 bases from J, the junction contained 16 bases not matched to a gene. This chain's CDR3 is CASSTGQDGQGTYF. CDR3 bases: TGTGCCAGCAGCACTGGTCAGGACGGACAGGGCACCTACTTC.